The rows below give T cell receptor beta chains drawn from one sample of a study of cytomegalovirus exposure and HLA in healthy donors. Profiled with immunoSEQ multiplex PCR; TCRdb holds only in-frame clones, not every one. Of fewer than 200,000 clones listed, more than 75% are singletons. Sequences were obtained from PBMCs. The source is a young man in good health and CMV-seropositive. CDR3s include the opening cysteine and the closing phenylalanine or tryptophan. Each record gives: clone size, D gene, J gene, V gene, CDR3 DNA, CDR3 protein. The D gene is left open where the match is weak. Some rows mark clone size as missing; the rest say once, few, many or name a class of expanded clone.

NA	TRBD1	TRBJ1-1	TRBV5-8	TGTGCCAGCAGTTTCTATTCGACAGGGGACACTGAAGCTTTCTTT	CASSFYSTGDTEAFF
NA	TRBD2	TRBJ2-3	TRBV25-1	TGTGCCAGCAGTGAATTATTGCGGGGGGGAGCTTCGGATACGCAGTATTTT	CASSELLRGGASDTQYF
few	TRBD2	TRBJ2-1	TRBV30	TGTGCCTGGACCCGACTAGCGGTATACAATGAGCAGTTCTTC	CAWTRLAVYNEQFF
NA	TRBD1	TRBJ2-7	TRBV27	TGTGCCAGCAGCCGGGACAGGGCTTACGAGCAGTACTTC	CASSRDRAYEQYF
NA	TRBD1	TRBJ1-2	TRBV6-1	TGTGCCAGCAGTGAATGGTACAGGGGTAACTATGGCTACACCTTC	CASSEWYRGNYGYTF
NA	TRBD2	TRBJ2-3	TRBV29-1	TGCAGCGTGAGACTAGCGGGCGACAGCACAGATACGCAGTATTTT	CSVRLAGDSTDTQYF
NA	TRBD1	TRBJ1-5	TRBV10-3	TGTGCCATCATGAGGGGACAGGGTCAGCCCCAGCATTTT	CAIMRGQGQPQHF
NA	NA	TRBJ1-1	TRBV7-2	TGTGCCAGCAGCCTCGGGGATGGAACTGAAGCTTTCTTT	CASSLGDGTEAFF
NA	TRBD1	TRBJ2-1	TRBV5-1	TGCGCCAGCAGCTTGCTAGGACAGGAGCTTGGAGGAAGGGATGAGCAGTTCTTC	CASSLLGQELGGRDEQFF
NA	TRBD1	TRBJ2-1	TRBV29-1	TGCAGCGTCCTCGGGACAGGGCCCCATGAGCAGTTCTTC	CSVLGTGPHEQFF
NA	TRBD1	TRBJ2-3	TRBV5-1	TGCGCCAGCAGCTTGGGACAGGGGGCAAACACAGATACGCAGTATTTT	CASSLGQGANTDTQYF
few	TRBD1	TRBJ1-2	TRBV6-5	TGTGCCAGCAGTTATTCCGGGACAGGGACCTATGGCTACACCTTC	CASSYSGTGTYGYTF
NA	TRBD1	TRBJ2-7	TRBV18	TGTGCCAGCTCACTTGACAGGGGAACCTACGAGCAGTACTTC	CASSLDRGTYEQYF
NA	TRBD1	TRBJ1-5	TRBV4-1	TGCGCCAGCAGCCAGGAGCTCCGGGACAGGGTGTGGCCCCAGCATTTT	CASSQELRDRVWPQHF
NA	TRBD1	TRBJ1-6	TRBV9	TGTGCCAGCAGCGCTTCCCGGGACAGTTATAATTCACCCCTCCACTTT	CASSASRDSYNSPLHF
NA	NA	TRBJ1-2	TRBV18	TGTGCCAGCTCACCACCGGCGCAGGTCGGCTATGGCTACACCTTC	CASSPPAQVGYGYTF
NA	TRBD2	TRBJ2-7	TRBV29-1	TGCAGCGTTGTACTAGCGGGGGCCCGCGAGCAGTACTTC	CSVVLAGAREQYF
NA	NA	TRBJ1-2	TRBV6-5	TGTGCCAGCAGCCCGGGTCCCGCGACTGGCTACACCTTC	CASSPGPATGYTF
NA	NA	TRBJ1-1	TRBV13	TGTGCCAGCAGCTTAGGTAGGAGGAACACTGAAGCTTTCTTT	CASSLGRRNTEAFF
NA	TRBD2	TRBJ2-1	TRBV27	TGTGCCAGCACCCCGGGAGGGGGGAACAATGAGCAGTTCTTC	CASTPGGGNNEQFF
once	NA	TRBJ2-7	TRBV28	TGTGCCAGCAGTTTGACACAGTTCAGAGGGCACGAGCAGTACTTC	CASSLTQFRGHEQYF
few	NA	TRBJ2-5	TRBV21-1	TGTGCCAGTAAGACGGACAGGGGCCTGGAGACCCAGTACTTC	CASKTDRGLETQYF
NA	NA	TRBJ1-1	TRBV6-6	TGTGCCAGCAGTTACCCGGCGGGGGCGAGCACTGAAGCTTTCTTT	CASSYPAGASTEAFF
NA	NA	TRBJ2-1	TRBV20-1	TGCAGTGCTAGTGGGAGAAATGAGCAGTTCTTC	CSASGRNEQFF
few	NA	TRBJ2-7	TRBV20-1	TGCAGTGCTAGAGGGAGGGTCGAGCAGTACTTC	CSARGRVEQYF
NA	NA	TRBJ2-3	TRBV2	TGTGCCAGCAGTGGGGGGTTGGGGGCGGCCGGGGGGCCCAATACGCAGTATTTT	CASSGGLGAAGGPNTQYF
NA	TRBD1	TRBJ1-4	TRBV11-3	TGTGCCAGCAGCTCCTCTCGGGACAGCTACGAAAAACTGTTTTTT	CASSSSRDSYEKLFF
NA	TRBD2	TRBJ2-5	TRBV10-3	TGTGCCACCTGTAGCGGGGGTGGGCAAGAGACCCAGTACTTC	CATCSGGGQETQYF
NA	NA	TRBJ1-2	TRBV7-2	TGTGCCAGCAGCTTAGATAGTGGCAGGGGAAACTATGGCTACACCTTC	CASSLDSGRGNYGYTF
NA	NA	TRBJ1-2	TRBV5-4	TGTGCCAGCAGCGCTAGACAGGCCGGTGGGGGCTACACCTTC	CASSARQAGGGYTF
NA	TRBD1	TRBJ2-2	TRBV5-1	TGCGCCAGCAGCCCGACAGGGGGCCCCGGGGAGCTGTTTTTT	CASSPTGGPGELFF
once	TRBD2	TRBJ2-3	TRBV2	TGTGCCAGCAGCCCTAGCGGGGGGGCTGTGGATACGCAGTATTTT	CASSPSGGAVDTQYF
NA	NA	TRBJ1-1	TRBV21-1	TGTGCCAGCAGCAAAGAACGGACAGGGCCTGAAGCTTTCTTT	CASSKERTGPEAFF
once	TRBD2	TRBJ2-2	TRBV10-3	TGTGCCATCAGAGAGTTGGGCGGGGGAACGAACACCGGGGAGCTGTTTTTT	CAIRELGGGTNTGELFF
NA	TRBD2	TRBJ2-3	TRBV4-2	TGTGCCAGCAGCCAGGTTAGCGGGCCTGACACAGATACGCAGTATTTT	CASSQVSGPDTDTQYF
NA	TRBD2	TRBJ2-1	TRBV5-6	TGTGCCAGCGCCCCGGGACTAGCATCCAATGAGCAGTTCTTC	CASAPGLASNEQFF
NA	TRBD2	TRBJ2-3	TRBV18	TGTGCCAGCTCTCCGGTTGTCGGGGGGGCCAAAACAGATACGCAGTATTTT	CASSPVVGGAKTDTQYF
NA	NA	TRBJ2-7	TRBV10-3	TGTGCCATCAGTGAGTCTAGGGGCGCCTACGAGCAGTACTTC	CAISESRGAYEQYF
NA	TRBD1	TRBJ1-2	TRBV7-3	TGTGCCAGCACCCTAAGAACAGGGGGATCTACCTATGGCTACACCTTC	CASTLRTGGSTYGYTF
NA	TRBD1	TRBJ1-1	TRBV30	TGTGCCTGGAGTAACGGGACAGGTCGGGTGAGGACTGAAGCTTTCTTT	CAWSNGTGRVRTEAFF
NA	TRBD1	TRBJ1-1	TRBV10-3	TGTGCCATCAGTGAAGGACAGGTGAACACTGAAGCTTTCTTT	CAISEGQVNTEAFF
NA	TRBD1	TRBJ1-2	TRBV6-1	TGTGCCAGACGGGACAGCTCCTATGGCTACACCTTC	CARRDSSYGYTF
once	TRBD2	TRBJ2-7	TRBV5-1	TGCGCCAGCAGACCTCGGGGAGGGGAGAGGGTGGAGAACTACGAGCAGTACTTC	CASRPRGGERVENYEQYF
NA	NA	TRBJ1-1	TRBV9	TGTGCCAGCAGCGGAGGGGGGGCCCCCATGAACACTGAAGCTTTCTTT	CASSGGGAPMNTEAFF
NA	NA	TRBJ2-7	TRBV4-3	TGCGCCAGCAGCCAACTCAGGGACTACGAGCAGTACTTC	CASSQLRDYEQYF
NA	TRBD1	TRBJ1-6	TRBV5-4	TGTGCCAGCAGCTTGGGAGACAGGGAAACCTATAATTCACCCCTCCACTTT	CASSLGDRETYNSPLHF
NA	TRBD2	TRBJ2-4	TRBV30	TGTGCCTGGAGTCGGCGGGGGGGCCAGAACCTAGCCAAAAACAGTCAGTACTTC	CAWSRRGGQNLAKNSQYF
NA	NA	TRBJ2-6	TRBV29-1	TGCAGCGTTGAGGCGGGACCTGGGGCCAACGTCCTGACTTTC	CSVEAGPGANVLTF
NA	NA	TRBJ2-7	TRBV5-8	TGTGCCAGCAGCCCTAGGGCGGGGGCCGGCGAGCAGTACTTC	CASSPRAGAGEQYF
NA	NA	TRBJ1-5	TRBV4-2	TGTGCCAGCAGCCAAGACCCGGGGAGTTATAGCAATCAGCCCCAGCATTTT	CASSQDPGSYSNQPQHF
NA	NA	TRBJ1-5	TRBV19	TGTGCCAGTAGTCTCCGGACAGATAGCAATCAGCCCCAGCATTTT	CASSLRTDSNQPQHF
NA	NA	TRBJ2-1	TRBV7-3	TGTGCCAGCAGCCGCGCGGAACAGCAGTTCTTC	CASSRAEQQFF
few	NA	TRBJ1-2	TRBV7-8	TGTGCCAGCAGCTTAGGGGGACAAGGTGGCTACACCTTC	CASSLGGQGGYTF
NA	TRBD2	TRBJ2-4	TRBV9	TGTGCCAGCAGCGGGGCGGGGACTAGCGGGGATTATAACATTCAGTACTTC	CASSGAGTSGDYNIQYF